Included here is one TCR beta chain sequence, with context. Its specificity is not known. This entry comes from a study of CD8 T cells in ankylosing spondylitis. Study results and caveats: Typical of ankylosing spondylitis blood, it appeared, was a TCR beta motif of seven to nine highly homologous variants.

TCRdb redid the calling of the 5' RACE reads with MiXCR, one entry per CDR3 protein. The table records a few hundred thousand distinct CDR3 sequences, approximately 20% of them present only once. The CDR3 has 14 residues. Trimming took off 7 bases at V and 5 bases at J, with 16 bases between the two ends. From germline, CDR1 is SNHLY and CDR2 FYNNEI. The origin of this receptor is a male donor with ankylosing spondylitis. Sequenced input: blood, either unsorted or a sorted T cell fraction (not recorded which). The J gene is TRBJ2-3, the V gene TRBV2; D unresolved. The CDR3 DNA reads TGTGCCAGCACCTTGAATATAGCCCGAGATACGCAGTATTTT. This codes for CASTLNIARDTQYF.